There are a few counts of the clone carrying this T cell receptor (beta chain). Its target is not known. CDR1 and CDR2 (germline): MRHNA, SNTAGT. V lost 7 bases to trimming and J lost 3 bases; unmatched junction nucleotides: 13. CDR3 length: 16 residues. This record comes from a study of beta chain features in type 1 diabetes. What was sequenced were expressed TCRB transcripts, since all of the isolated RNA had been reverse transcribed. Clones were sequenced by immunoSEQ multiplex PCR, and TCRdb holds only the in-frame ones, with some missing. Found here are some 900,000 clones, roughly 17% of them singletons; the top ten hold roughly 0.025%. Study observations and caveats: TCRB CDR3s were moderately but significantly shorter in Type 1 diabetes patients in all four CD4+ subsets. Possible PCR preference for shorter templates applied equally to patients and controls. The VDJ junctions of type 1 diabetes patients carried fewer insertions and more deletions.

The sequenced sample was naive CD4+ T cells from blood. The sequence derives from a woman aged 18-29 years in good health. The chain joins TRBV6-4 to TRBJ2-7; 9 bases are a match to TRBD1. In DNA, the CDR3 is TGTGCCAGCAACGGAGAGGGGGACAGGGTTGACTACGAGCAGTACTTC. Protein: CASNGEGDRVDYEQYF.